Listed below are T cell receptor beta chains from one sample, sequenced in a study of cytomegalovirus exposure and HLA in healthy donors. The assay was immunoSEQ multiplex PCR, and TCRdb's table has in-frame clones only and misses some. This sample has more than 250,000 clones, with approximately 90% found just once. Sequenced input: PBMCs. The receptors shown here come from a woman aged 18-29 years in good health and CMV-seronegative. The CDR3 runs from the conserved cysteine through the conserved F or W. The D gene is left open where the match is weak. Not every row has a clone size; where given, it reads once, few, many or a size class.

TRBV27	TRBJ1-4	.	once	TGTGCCAGCAGTCTCCTAACCCCGGTTGTCGGGTTGGCTAATGAAAAACTGTTTTTT	CASSLLTPVVGLANEKLFF
TRBV19	TRBJ2-3	.	.	TGTGCCAGTACTCGGGGGGCGACTGCAGATACGCAGTATTTT	CASTRGATADTQYF
TRBV7-2	TRBJ2-1	TRBD2	.	TGTGCCAGCAGTCGGACTAGCGGGTTCGTTGAGCAGTTCTTC	CASSRTSGFVEQFF
TRBV25-1	TRBJ1-1	.	.	TGTGCCAGCCGGGACACCCACACTGAAGCTTTCTTT	CASRDTHTEAFF
TRBV5-1	TRBJ2-1	.	.	TGCGCCAGCAGCACTAGCCCGACCCGCTACAATGAGCAGTTCTTC	CASSTSPTRYNEQFF
TRBV6-5	TRBJ1-2	.	.	TGTGCCACGTCATCGGACAGTCCTAACGGCTACACCTTC	CATSSDSPNGYTF
TRBV5-1	TRBJ1-2	.	.	TGCGCCAGCAGCCCCGCAGGGGAGTATGGCTACACCTTC	CASSPAGEYGYTF
TRBV9	TRBJ2-2	.	.	TGTGCCAGCAGCGTAGATCGGGGAGGCACCGGGGAGCTGTTTTTT	CASSVDRGGTGELFF
TRBV6-1	TRBJ1-1	.	.	TGTGCCAGCAGTGAAGTTTCGGGGACTGAAGCTTTCTTT	CASSEVSGTEAFF
TRBV9	TRBJ2-3	.	.	TGTGCCAGCAGCGTAGTAGGGGGCACAGATACGCAGTATTTT	CASSVVGGTDTQYF
TRBV27	TRBJ2-7	.	.	TGTGCCAGCAGTGGGTTCAAGACAGTGCCCCCCTACGAGCAGTACTTC	CASSGFKTVPPYEQYF
TRBV5-4	TRBJ1-1	TRBD1	.	TGTGCCAGCAGCTCCCAGGGGGCGGCTGAAGCTTTCTTT	CASSSQGAAEAFF
TRBV7-3	TRBJ1-1	TRBD1	.	TGTGCCAGCAGCTTACAGGGGGGCGAGACTGAAGCTTTCTTT	CASSLQGGETEAFF
TRBV19	TRBJ2-5	.	.	TGTGCCAGTAGAAGATACGGGGGCCAAGAGACCCAGTACTTC	CASRRYGGQETQYF
TRBV10-2	TRBJ1-2	.	.	TGCGCCAGCAGTACAGTCCCCCCAGTGAGCTATGGCTACACCTTC	CASSTVPPVSYGYTF
TRBV19	TRBJ2-5	.	.	TGTGCCAGTAGTATACAGGGGTTACAAGAGACCCAGTACTTC	CASSIQGLQETQYF
TRBV18	TRBJ1-1	.	.	TGTGCCAGCTCACCACGGGCGGGGCAAAACACTGAAGCTTTCTTT	CASSPRAGQNTEAFF
TRBV19	TRBJ2-7	.	.	TGTGCCAGTAGTATAGAATCAGGGGAGAAGTACTTC	CASSIESGEKYF
TRBV2	TRBJ2-1	.	.	TGTGCCAGCAGTATAGATTCGGCGGACTACAATGAGCAGTTCTTC	CASSIDSADYNEQFF
TRBV5-8	TRBJ1-5	.	.	TGTGCCAGCAGCTTAGGCATACAGAGCAATCAGCCCCAGCATTTT	CASSLGIQSNQPQHF
TRBV30	TRBJ2-7	TRBD1	.	TGTGCCTGGAGTGGGGTGACAGGGGGCGCGAACGAGCAGTACTTC	CAWSGVTGGANEQYF
TRBV2	TRBJ2-5	TRBD1	.	TGTGCCAGCAGTTCTAGTAGACAGGGGCAAGAGACCCAGTACTTC	CASSSSRQGQETQYF
TRBV7-8	TRBJ2-7	TRBD2	.	TGTGCCAGCAGCTTAGCCTCTAGCGGGGGGGTGTACGAGCAGTACTTC	CASSLASSGGVYEQYF
TRBV19	TRBJ1-4	.	.	TGTGCCAGTAGTATATCGGGACTGACAAATGAAAAACTGTTTTTT	CASSISGLTNEKLFF
TRBV5-4	TRBJ1-1	TRBD1	.	TGTGCCAGCAGCTTAGGGGGCTGGGCTTTCTTT	CASSLGGWAFF
TRBV12-5	TRBJ2-3	.	.	TGTGCTAGTGGTTTGTCCGGTTCTAGTCCGCAGTATTTT	CASGLSGSSPQYF
TRBV19	TRBJ2-3	.	.	TGTGCCAGTAGCTACCGGGATATAGGCACAGATACGCAGTATTTT	CASSYRDIGTDTQYF